These 29 T cell receptor beta chains share one sample of origin, sequenced in a study of blood T cell repertoires in COVID-19. Generated by immunoSEQ multiplex PCR, the TCRdb table keeps only in-frame clones and is missing some. Here the sample spans a few hundred thousand clones, roughly 84% being singletons. Sequenced: PBMCs or T cells enriched from blood (not recorded which). These receptors were taken from a woman under 40 who had recovered from COVID-19.

The rearrangement joins TRBV7-9 to TRBJ2-6; TRBD1 agrees at 7 bases. V shed 4 bases, J shed 0 bases, and the junction held 3 bases outside the gene matches. Per germline, CDR1 SEHNR and CDR2 FQNEAQ (reference sequence). The CDR3 is 16 residues long. In nucleotides, the CDR3 is TGTGCCAGCAGCTGGACAGGCCACTCTGGGGCCAACGTCCTGACTTTC. This gives the protein CASSWTGHSGANVLTF.

The chain joins TRBV10-2 to TRBJ2-7; tentatively, D is TRBD1 (5 bases). V dropped 2 bases and J dropped 2 bases, with 7 bases sitting between them. CDR3 length equals 13 residues. Germline CDR1 is WSHSY and CDR2 is SAAADI. This CDR3 is CASSERGTYEQYF. The CDR3 DNA sequence: TGCGCCAGCAGTGAGAGGGGAACCTACGAGCAGTACTTC.

For the CDR3, the DNA is TGCGCCAGCAGTGAGATCTGGACAGGGGCTTCGAACACCGGGGAGCTGTTTTTT. Its protein product is CASSEIWTGASNTGELFF. The V call is TRBV10-2, the J call TRBJ2-2, with TRBD1 matching over 9 bases. This CDR3 has 18 residues. V was pared by 2 bases and J by 0 bases, with 7 bases of the junction left unmatched. CDR1 and CDR2 from the germline V gene are WSHSY and SAAADI.

The V and J genes are TRBV5-8 and TRBJ1-2; no clear D. The V gene lost 4 bases and the J gene lost 3 bases, with 10 bases spanning the gap. The CDR3 is 13 residues long. The V gene's germline CDR1 is SGHTS and CDR2 YDEGEE. The CDR3 DNA sequence: TGTGCCAGCAGCATTACAGTAGACTATGGCTACACCTTC. This gives the protein CASSITVDYGYTF.

V is TRBV3-1 (or the pseudogene TRBV3-2) and J is TRBJ1-2, with no clear D. Per germline, CDR1 LGHDT and CDR2 YNNKEL (reference sequence). V dropped 0 bases and J dropped 5 bases, with 13 bases sitting between them. This CDR3 is 15 amino acids long. The CDR3: CASSQDYARRYGYTF. The CDR3 DNA sequence: TGTGCCAGCAGCCAAGACTATGCCCGGAGGTATGGCTACACCTTC.

V usage is TRBV18 and J usage is TRBJ1-2, with D possibly matching TRBD1 (6 bases). In germline, CDR1 is KGHSH, CDR2 LQKENI. Trimming pared 3 bases from V and 8 bases from J, leaving 13 bases between. The CDR3 loop spans 13 amino acids. In DNA form, the CDR3 reads TGTGCCAGCTCACCCGCCGGGGGGCGAGGCTACACCTTC. This sequence encodes CASSPAGGRGYTF.

The chain employs TRBV4-3 and TRBJ1-5; 8 bases align to TRBD1. CDR1 and CDR2 from the germline V gene are LGHNA and YSLEER. V was clipped by 4 bases and J by 2 bases; unmatched bases: 4. The CDR3 runs to 15 residues. The CDR3, as DNA: TGCGCCAGCAGCCTAAAGACAGGGGGCAATCAGCCCCAGCATTTT. Amino acid sequence: CASSLKTGGNQPQHF.

The V and J genes are TRBV27 and TRBJ1-5; 8 nucleotides align to TRBD1. Germline CDR1 and CDR2: MNHEY and SMNVEV (reference sequence). The CDR3 is 15 residues long. After removal of 3 bases from V and 5 bases from J, the junction contained 6 bases not matched to a gene. This chain's CDR3 is CASSFGTGPYQPQHF. The CDR3 coding sequence is TGTGCCAGCAGTTTCGGGACAGGACCTTATCAGCCCCAGCATTTT.

J is TRBJ1-6 and V is TRBV28; weak D call: TRBD1 (6 bases). The V and J ends lost 4 bases and 10 bases respectively, with 17 bases between them. Germline loops: CDR1 MDHEN, CDR2 SYDVKM. There are 15 residues in the CDR3. The CDR3 DNA reads TGTGCCAGCAGTTCCCAACAGGGAAAGCGGTCACCCCTCCACTTT. Its protein is CASSSQQGKRSPLHF.

CDR3 protein: CASSSRDRSNAEKLFF. CDR3 DNA: TGTGCCAGCAGTTCGCGGGACAGGTCCAACGCCGAAAAACTGTTTTTT. The genes are TRBV2 and TRBJ1-4; TRBD1 aligns across 8 bases. The J segment lost 8 bases and the V segment lost 5 bases, leaving 13 bases of the junction unmatched. CDR3 size: 16 residues. Germline loops: CDR1 SNHLY, CDR2 FYNNEI.

This chain uses TRBV5-1 with TRBJ1-2; 8 bases map to TRBD1. The CDR3 spans 14 residues. J gave up 4 bases and V 4 bases, and 6 bases lay outside the gene matches. The germline V gene has CDR1 SGHRS and CDR2 YFSETQ. The CDR3 reads CASSTRTGTYGYTF. In DNA form, the CDR3 reads TGCGCCAGCAGCACCCGGACAGGGACCTATGGCTACACCTTC.

This rearrangement joins TRBV27 to TRBJ1-5; unclear D gene. V was clipped by 1 base and J by 0 bases, with 10 bases between them. The CDR3 contains 16 residues. Looked up from germline, CDR1 is MNHEY and CDR2 is SMNVEV (reference sequence). The CDR3 bases are TGTGCCAGCAGTTTATATGGGCAGGCTAGCAATCAGCCCCAGCATTTT. This sequence encodes CASSLYGQASNQPQHF.

The gene calls are TRBV30 and TRBJ1-5; D is unresolved. Trimming pared 4 bases from V and 2 bases from J, leaving 9 bases between. Germline-derived CDR1 and CDR2 are GTSNPN and SVGIG (reference sequence). This CDR3 comprises 13 residues. The CDR3: CAWTGGGNQPQHF. The CDR3 nucleotides read TGTGCCTGGACGGGAGGAGGCAATCAGCCCCAGCATTTT.

CDR3 coding DNA: TGTGCCAGCAGCAAAGCACAGCCCCGATCTTACGGAGAGACCCAGTACTTC. Translated: CASSKAQPRSYGETQYF. The chain is built from TRBV21-1 and TRBJ2-5; the table's D call TRBD1 went unverified against the DNA. TRBV21-1 is noted as a pseudogene. CDR3 length: 17 amino acids.

The chain employs TRBV9 and TRBJ2-5; TRBD2 matches 7 bases. The length of the CDR3 is 17 residues. Germline CDR1 reads SGDLS; CDR2 reads YYNGEE. V lost 0 bases and J lost 7; bases outside the gene matches: 15. The DNA of the CDR3 is TGTGCCAGCAGCGTAGGGGGCGGGGAGGGCCAGGTTTGGACCCAGTACTTC. Translated: CASSVGGGEGQVWTQYF.

The chain combines TRBV9 with TRBJ1-2, with D hard to call. This CDR3 contains 16 residues. V lost 4 bases and J lost 1, with 17 bases in between. Looked up from germline, CDR1 is SGDLS and CDR2 is YYNGEE. CDR3 loop: CASSSRFGEGNYGYTF. The CDR3 coding sequence is TGTGCCAGCAGCTCACGCTTCGGGGAGGGTAACTATGGCTACACCTTC.

This clone was detected only once. This CDR3 reads CASDNLVTGDTGELFF. CDR3 sequence (DNA): TGTGCCAGCGACAACCTTGTCACAGGGGACACCGGGGAGCTGTTTTTT. This sequence joins TRBV2 and TRBJ2-2; 7 bases are shared with TRBD1. V trimming: 8 bases; J trimming: 3 bases; junction bases outside the gene matches: 12. The CDR3 contains 16 residues. Germline CDR1 SNHLY, CDR2 FYNNEI.

The CDR3 DNA sequence: TGTGCCAGCAGCCCTAGGACAGGGCCGACCACTGAAGCTTTCTTT. Residues: CASSPRTGPTTEAFF. The rearrangement uses TRBV7-2 and TRBJ1-1, with 8 bases aligning to TRBD1. CDR3 length: 15 residues. V lost 5 bases, J lost 4 bases, and 9 bases stayed unmatched. Germline V gene lookup returns CDR1 SGHTA and CDR2 FQGNSA.

The rearrangement joins TRBV11-2 to TRBJ1-1, with D maybe TRBD1 (6 bases). This CDR3 has 15 amino acids. Trimming shortened V by 2 bases and J by 3 bases, and 13 bases separated the two germline ends. Germline CDR1 SGHAT, CDR2 FQNNGV. For the CDR3, the DNA is TGTGCCAGCAGCTTATTACAGGGTTTTGACACTGAAGCTTTCTTT. It is translated as CASSLLQGFDTEAFF.

The genes are TRBV3-1 (or the pseudogene TRBV3-2) and TRBJ2-2; possibly TRBD1 for D (6 bases). The germline gives CDR1 LGHDT, CDR2 YNNKEL (reference sequence). The V end was cut by 3 bases, the J end by 7 bases, with 12 bases between. CDR3 length equals 14 residues. The CDR3 DNA reads as TGTGCCAGCAGCCACTCAACAGGGAGCGGGGAGCTGTTTTTT. As protein: CASSHSTGSGELFF.

V and J are TRBV28 and TRBJ1-3; D is possibly TRBD1 (6 bases). The CDR3 spans 17 residues. The germline V and J ends were trimmed by 4 bases and 3 bases, with 19 bases remaining between them. CDR1 is MDHEN, CDR2 SYDVKM, per germline. The CDR3 here is CASSSPAGARGGNTIYF. In DNA, the CDR3 is TGTGCCAGCAGTTCCCCTGCGGGGGCTCGCGGTGGAAACACCATATATTTT.

The chain is built from TRBV16 and TRBJ2-1; a weak D match, TRBD1 (7 bases). V was clipped by 0 bases and J by 7 bases, with 10 bases between them. Germline CDR1 and CDR2: KGHSY and FQNENV. CDR3 size: 14 residues. The DNA for the CDR3 is TGTGCCAGCAGCCAATCGTCAGGGGGGAATGAGCAGTTCTTC. Translation gives CASSQSSGGNEQFF.

This chain uses TRBV5-6 with TRBJ1-4, with 9 positions matching TRBD1. V lost 4 bases to trimming and J lost 0 bases; unmatched junction nucleotides: 4. The germline gives CDR1 SGHDT, CDR2 YYEEEE. This CDR3 has 16 amino acids. This chain's CDR3 is CASSPTGGATNEKLFF. Written as DNA, the CDR3 is TGTGCCAGCAGCCCGACAGGGGGAGCAACTAATGAAAAACTGTTTTTT.

The chain links TRBV5-5 to TRBJ2-1; 15 nucleotides match TRBD2. The CDR3 contains 15 residues. CDR1 and CDR2 (germline): SGHKS, YYEKEE (reference sequence). V was pared by 0 bases and J by 9 bases, with 1 base of the junction left unmatched. CDR3 DNA: TGTGCCAGCAGCTTGGGGACTAGCGGGGGGGCTGAGCAGTTCTTC. Its protein is CASSLGTSGGAEQFF.

In this sample, this clone turned up a few times. The genes are TRBV2 and TRBJ2-7; weak D call: TRBD1 (5 bases). Germline V lookup: CDR1 SNHLY, CDR2 FYNNEI. The length of the CDR3 is 14 residues. The germline V and J ends were trimmed by 7 bases and 5 bases, with 18 bases remaining between them. CDR3 sequence (DNA): TGTGCCAGCAAGAAGGACACCTCACAGGACGAGCAGTACTTC. Encoded protein: CASKKDTSQDEQYF.

The chain is built from TRBV11-3 and TRBJ2-2; TRBD1 agrees at 9 bases. The CDR3 has 15 amino acids. CDR1 is SGHNT, CDR2 YENEEA, per germline. Trimming removed 0 bases from V and 5 bases from J; junction bases left unmatched: 1. The CDR3 is CASSLETGGTGELFF. CDR3 DNA sequence: TGTGCCAGCAGCTTAGAGACAGGGGGGACCGGGGAGCTGTTTTTT.

The gene calls are TRBV9 and TRBJ2-6, with 10 bases fitting TRBD1. The CDR3 spans 18 residues. The germline V gene encodes CDR1 SGDLS and CDR2 YYNGEE. V was pared by 3 bases and J by 4 bases, with 10 bases of the junction left unmatched. CDR3 in amino acids: CASSAGGTGAAGANVLTF. The CDR3 region has the DNA TGTGCCAGCAGCGCCGGAGGGACAGGGGCGGCCGGGGCCAACGTCCTGACTTTC.

The chain is built from TRBV3-1 (or the pseudogene TRBV3-2) and TRBJ2-3; perhaps TRBD1 as D (7 bases). Between the trimmed V and J ends, which lost 1 base and 1 base, there was a span of 12 bases. CDR1 is LGHDT and CDR2 is YNNKEL in the germline V gene (reference sequence). The CDR3 covers 16 residues. Here the CDR3 reads CASSQAGGRGTDTQYF. The DNA for the CDR3 is TGTGCCAGCAGCCAAGCAGGGGGGCGTGGCACAGATACGCAGTATTTT.

The V call is TRBV28, the J call TRBJ1-2; TRBD1 agrees at 8 bases. The CDR3 loop spans 15 amino acids. Germline V gene data show CDR1 as MDHEN and CDR2 as SYDVKM. Losses at the gene ends were 0 bases for V and 7 bases for J; bases not matched to a gene: 7. CDR3 bases: TGTGCCAGCAGTTTATGGACGGACAGGGCTCCTGGCTACACCTTC. It yields the protein CASSLWTDRAPGYTF.